The 7 T cell receptor beta chains reported below all come from one sample, sequenced in a study of CD8 T cells in Susac syndrome. RNA amounts of 0.5 to 1 ug underwent reverse transcription with random hexamers. In TCRdb, the immunoSEQ multiplex PCR reads were re-called with MiXCR into one record per CDR3 protein. The sample contains some 210,000 distinct CDR3 sequences, around 93% of which appear only once. What was sequenced was CD4+ T cells from PBMCs. Source of these receptors: a human donor with Susac syndrome.

V and J are TRBV4-2 and TRBJ2-2; no firm D call. Germline assignment: CDR1 LGHNA and CDR2 YNFKEQ. With 1 base removed from V and 1 base from J, the gap between germline ends came to 13 bases. This CDR3 is 17 amino acids long. CDR3: CASSQGRGLQNTGELFF. The CDR3, as DNA: TGTGCCAGCAGCCAAGGGCGAGGATTACAGAACACCGGGGAGCTGTTTTTT.

V gene TRBV30 combines with J gene TRBJ2-1; tentatively, D is TRBD2 (5 bases). Germline-derived CDR1 and CDR2 are GTSNPN and SVGIG (reference sequence). Deletions cut 5 bases from V and 0 bases from J, with 17 bases between. This CDR3 has 16 amino acids. The CDR3 spells CAWGGPGSSSYNEQFF. CDR3 bases: TGTGCCTGGGGAGGTCCGGGCAGTTCCTCCTACAATGAGCAGTTCTTC.

This clonotype was recorded once. The V and J genes are TRBV28 and TRBJ1-6, with D possibly matching TRBD1 (5 bases). Looked up from germline, CDR1 is MDHEN and CDR2 is SYDVKM. V lost 5 bases, J lost 7 bases, and 15 bases lay in between. CDR3 size: 15 residues. The CDR3 loop reads CASSQNRIFNSPLHF. Written as DNA, the CDR3 is TGTGCCAGCAGTCAAAACAGGATTTTCAATTCACCCCTCCACTTT. Full variable domain (remainder filled in from reference TRBV28 and TRBJ1-6): DVKVTQSSRYLVKRTGEKVFLECVQDMDHENMFWYRQDPGLGLRLIYFSYDVKMKEKGDIPEGYSVSREKKERFSLILESASTNQTSMYLCASSQNRIFNSPLHFGNGTRLTVT.

V usage is TRBV4-1 and J usage is TRBJ1-2; D is perhaps TRBD1 (5 bases). Trimming shortened V by 3 bases and J by 7 bases, and 18 bases separated the two germline ends. From germline, CDR1 is MGHRA and CDR2 YSYEKL. The CDR3 extends over 15 amino acids. In nucleotides, the CDR3 is TGCGCCAGCAGCCATTCGGGGGATCCGTCGACTGGCTACACCTTC. Its protein product is CASSHSGDPSTGYTF.

In DNA, the CDR3 is TGCGCCAGCAGCTTGGAGGCTAGCGGGGAAGATACGCAGTATTTT. It codes for CASSLEASGEDTQYF. This chain connects TRBV5-1 to TRBJ2-3; 9 bases fit TRBD2. Unmatched junction bases numbered 4, after V lost 0 bases and J lost 5 bases. The CDR3 extends over 15 amino acids. Germline CDR1 reads SGHRS; CDR2 reads YFSETQ.

The J gene is TRBJ2-6, the V gene TRBV6-5; D remains ambiguous. The germline CDR1 and CDR2 sequences are MNHEY and SVGAGI. This CDR3 comprises 13 residues. V was pared by 8 bases and J by 4 bases, with 9 bases between. CDR3 in DNA: TGTGCCAGCGCACAAGCCGGGGCCAACGTCCTGACTTTC. It encodes CASAQAGANVLTF.

The chain uses TRBV25-1 and TRBJ2-5, with D hard to call. Deletions cut 7 bases from V and 4 bases from J, with 16 bases between. The CDR3 runs 14 residues. The germline gives CDR1 MGHDK, CDR2 SYGVNS. CDR3 sequence: CASTRPGTGETQYF. The CDR3, as DNA: TGTGCCAGCACCCGACCGGGCACCGGAGAGACCCAGTACTTC.